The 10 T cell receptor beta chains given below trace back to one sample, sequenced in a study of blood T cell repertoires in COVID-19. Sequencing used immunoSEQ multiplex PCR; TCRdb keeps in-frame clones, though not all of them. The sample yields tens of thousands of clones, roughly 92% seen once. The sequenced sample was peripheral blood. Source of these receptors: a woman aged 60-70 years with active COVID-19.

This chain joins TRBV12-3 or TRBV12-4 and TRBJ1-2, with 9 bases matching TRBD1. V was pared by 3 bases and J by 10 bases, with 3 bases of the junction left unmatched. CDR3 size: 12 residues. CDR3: CASSLRDRAYTF. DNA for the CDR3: TGTGCCAGCAGTTTGAGGGACAGGGCCTACACCTTC.

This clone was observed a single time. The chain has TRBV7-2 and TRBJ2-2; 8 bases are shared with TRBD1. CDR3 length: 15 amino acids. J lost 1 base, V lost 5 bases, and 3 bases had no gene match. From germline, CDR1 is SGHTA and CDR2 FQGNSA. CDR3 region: CASSQGQGNTGELFF. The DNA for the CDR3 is TGTGCCAGCAGCCAAGGACAGGGGAACACCGGGGAGCTGTTTTTT.

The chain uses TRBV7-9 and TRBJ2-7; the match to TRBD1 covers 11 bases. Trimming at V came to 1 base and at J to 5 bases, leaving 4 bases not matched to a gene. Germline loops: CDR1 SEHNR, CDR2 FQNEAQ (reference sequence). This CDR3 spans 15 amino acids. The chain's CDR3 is CASSLVGTGGHEQYF. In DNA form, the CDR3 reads TGTGCCAGCAGCTTAGTAGGGACAGGGGGTCACGAGCAGTACTTC.

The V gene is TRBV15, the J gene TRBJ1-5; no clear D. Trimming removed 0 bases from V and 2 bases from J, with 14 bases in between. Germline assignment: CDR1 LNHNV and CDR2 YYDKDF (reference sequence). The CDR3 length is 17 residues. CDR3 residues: CATSRDVGRTGNQPQHF. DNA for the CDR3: TGTGCCACCAGCAGAGATGTTGGGAGGACGGGCAATCAGCCCCAGCATTTT.

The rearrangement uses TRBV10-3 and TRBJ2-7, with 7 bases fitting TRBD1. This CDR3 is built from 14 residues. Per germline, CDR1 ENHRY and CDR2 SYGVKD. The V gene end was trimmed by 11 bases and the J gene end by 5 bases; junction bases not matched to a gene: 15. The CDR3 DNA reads TGTGCCTCACAATCCGGGACAGATTCCCACGAGCAGTACTTC. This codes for CASQSGTDSHEQYF.

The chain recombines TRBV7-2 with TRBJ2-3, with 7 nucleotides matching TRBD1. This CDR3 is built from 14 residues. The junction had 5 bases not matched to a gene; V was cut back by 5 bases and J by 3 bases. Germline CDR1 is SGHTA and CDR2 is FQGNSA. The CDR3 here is CASSKTTGTDTQYF. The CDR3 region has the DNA TGTGCCAGCAGCAAAACGACAGGGACAGATACGCAGTATTTT.

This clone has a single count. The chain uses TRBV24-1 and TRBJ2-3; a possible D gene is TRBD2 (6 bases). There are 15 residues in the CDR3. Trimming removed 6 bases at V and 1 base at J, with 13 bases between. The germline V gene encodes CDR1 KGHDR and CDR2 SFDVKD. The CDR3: CATSPGSSGTDTQYF. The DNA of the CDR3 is TGTGCCACCAGTCCTGGATCTAGCGGCACAGATACGCAGTATTTT.

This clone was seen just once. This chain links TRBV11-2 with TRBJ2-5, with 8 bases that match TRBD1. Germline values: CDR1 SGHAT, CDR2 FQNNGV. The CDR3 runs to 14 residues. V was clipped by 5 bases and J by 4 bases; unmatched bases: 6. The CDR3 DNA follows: TGTGCCAGCAGCCAGACAGGGGAAGGAGAGACCCAGTACTTC. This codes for CASSQTGEGETQYF.

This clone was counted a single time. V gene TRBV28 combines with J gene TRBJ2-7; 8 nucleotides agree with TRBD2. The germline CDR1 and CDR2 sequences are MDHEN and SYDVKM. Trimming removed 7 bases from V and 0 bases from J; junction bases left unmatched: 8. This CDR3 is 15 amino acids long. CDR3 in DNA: TGTGCCAGCACCTCAGCGGGGGAAAGCTCCTACGAGCAGTACTTC. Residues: CASTSAGESSYEQYF.

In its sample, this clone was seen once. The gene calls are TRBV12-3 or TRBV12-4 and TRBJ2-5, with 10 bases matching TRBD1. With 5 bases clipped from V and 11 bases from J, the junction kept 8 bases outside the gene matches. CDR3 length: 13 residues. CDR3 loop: CASSGDRGGGQYF. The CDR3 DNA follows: TGTGCCAGCAGTGGGGACAGGGGAGGGGGACAGTACTTC.